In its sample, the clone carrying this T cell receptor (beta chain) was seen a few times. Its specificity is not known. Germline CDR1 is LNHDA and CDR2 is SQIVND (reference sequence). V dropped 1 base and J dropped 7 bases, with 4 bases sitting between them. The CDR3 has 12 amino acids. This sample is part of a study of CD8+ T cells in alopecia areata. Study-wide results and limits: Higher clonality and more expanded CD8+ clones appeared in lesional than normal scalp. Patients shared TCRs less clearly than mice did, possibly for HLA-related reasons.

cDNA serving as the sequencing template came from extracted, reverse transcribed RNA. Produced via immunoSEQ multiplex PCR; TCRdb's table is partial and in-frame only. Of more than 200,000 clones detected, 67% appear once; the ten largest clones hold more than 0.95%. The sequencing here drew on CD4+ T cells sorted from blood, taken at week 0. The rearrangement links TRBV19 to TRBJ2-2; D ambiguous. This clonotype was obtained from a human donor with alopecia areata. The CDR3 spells CASSIVNGELFF. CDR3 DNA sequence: TGTGCCAGTAGTATAGTTAACGGGGAGCTGTTTTTT.